What follows are 2 T cell receptor beta chains derived from one specimen sequenced in a study of OX40 agonist ivuxolimab in advanced cancers. The library was built by means of the immunoSEQ multiplex PCR assay. TCRdb obtained this table from immuneACCESS and retained in-frame rearrangements with V and J assigned. These tables miss some clones; where compared with another copy, unresolved V genes account for less than half of the shortfall, and the remainder is unexplained. This sample holds approximately 60,000 clones; around four fifths were observed only once. The ten biggest clones cover 2.8% of the sample. This material consisted of CD4+ or CD8+ T cells sorted from blood, taken in a trial of the OX40 agonist ivuxolimab. These receptors originate from an adult with an advanced solid tumor such as melanoma, head and neck, liver or kidney cancer.

V gene TRBV18 combines with J gene TRBJ2-1, with 7 bases that match TRBD1. Unmatched junction bases numbered 12, after V lost 3 bases and J lost 7 bases. The CDR3 extends over 16 amino acids. The germline V gene has CDR1 KGHSH and CDR2 LQKENI. CDR3 DNA: TGTGCCAGCTCACCCTTCGACAGGGCTACTTTTAATGAGCAGTTCTTC. Residues: CASSPFDRATFNEQFF. The entire variable domain, with the rest obtained from reference TRBV18 and TRBJ2-1, is as follows: NAGVMQNPRHLVRRRGQEARLRCSPMKGHSHVYWYRQLPEEGLKFMVYLQKENIIDESGMPKERFSAEFPKEGPSILRIQQVVRGDSAAYFCASSPFDRATFNEQFFGPGTRLTVL.

The chain recombines TRBV9 with TRBJ1-3; D perhaps matches TRBD1 (6 bases). Per the germline V gene, CDR1 is SGDLS and CDR2 is YYNGEE. The CDR3 has 15 amino acids. V was clipped by 4 bases and J by 1 base, with 12 bases between them. CDR3 loop: CASSLPTGSGNTIYF. The CDR3 DNA is TGTGCCAGCAGCCTTCCCACAGGGTCTGGAAACACCATATATTTT.